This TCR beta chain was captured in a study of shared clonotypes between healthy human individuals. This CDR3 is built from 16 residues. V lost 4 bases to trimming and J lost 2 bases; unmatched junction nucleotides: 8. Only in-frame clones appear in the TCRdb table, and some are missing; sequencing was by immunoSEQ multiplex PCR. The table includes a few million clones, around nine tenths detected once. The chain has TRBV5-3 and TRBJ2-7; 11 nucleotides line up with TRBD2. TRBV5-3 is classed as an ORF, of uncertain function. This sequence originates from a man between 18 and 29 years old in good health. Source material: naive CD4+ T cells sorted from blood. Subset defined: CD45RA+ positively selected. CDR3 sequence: CARSTPGLADTYEQYF. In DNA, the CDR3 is TGTGCCAGAAGCACGCCGGGACTAGCGGACACCTACGAGCAGTACTTC.